This TCR beta chain comes out of a study of tumor-infiltrating lymphocytes in primary liver carcinoma. RNA and DNA were co-extracted from approximately 20-30 mg of unsorted bulk tissue. CDR1 is KGHDR and CDR2 is SFDVKD in the germline V gene. Trimming pared 5 bases from V and 3 bases from J, leaving 11 bases between. The CDR3 spans 14 residues. From approximately 490 ng total RNA, TCR beta cDNA was generated with a primer in the constant region. Three rounds of nested multiplex PCR with slightly modified ARM-PCR produced TCR beta libraries. A C-beta reverse primer was combined with TRBV1-TRBV30 forward primers in the first two PCR rounds, and each round had around 11 cycles. Each CDR3 protein gets one entry after TCRdb re-called the multiplex PCR reads with MiXCR. The sample includes fewer than 75,000 distinct CDR3 sequences, about three quarters of them seen just once.

The sample taken for sequencing was liver tumor tissue from sampling region 4. The subset was: tumor region T4, right-lateral pole. The rearrangement links TRBV24-1 to TRBJ2-3, with D perhaps matching TRBD2 (6 bases). The receptor was isolated from a man aged 40-55 years with primary liver carcinoma and hepatitis B virus infection. DNA for the CDR3: TGTGCCACCAGTGTCCCCGGGAGAACAGATACGCAGTATTTT. Translation: CATSVPGRTDTQYF.